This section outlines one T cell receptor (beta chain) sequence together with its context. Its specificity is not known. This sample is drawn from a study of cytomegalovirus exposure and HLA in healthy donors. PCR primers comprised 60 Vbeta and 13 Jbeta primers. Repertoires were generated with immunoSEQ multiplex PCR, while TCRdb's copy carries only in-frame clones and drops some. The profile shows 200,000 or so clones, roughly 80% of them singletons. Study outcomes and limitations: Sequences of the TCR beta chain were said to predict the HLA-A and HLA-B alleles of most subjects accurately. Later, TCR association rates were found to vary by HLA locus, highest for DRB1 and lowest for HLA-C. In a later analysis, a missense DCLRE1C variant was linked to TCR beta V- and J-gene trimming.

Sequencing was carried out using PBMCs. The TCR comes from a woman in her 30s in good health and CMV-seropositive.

Written as DNA, the CDR3 is TGTGCCAGCAGCTCGCGGACAGGGCCCTACGAGCAGTACTTC. Protein product: CASSSRTGPYEQYF. The chain couples TRBV7-2 to TRBJ2-7; 8 bases line up with TRBD1. V was pared by 4 bases and J by 2 bases, with 4 bases of the junction left unmatched. The length of the CDR3 is 14 residues. The germline gives CDR1 SGHTA, CDR2 FQGNSA.